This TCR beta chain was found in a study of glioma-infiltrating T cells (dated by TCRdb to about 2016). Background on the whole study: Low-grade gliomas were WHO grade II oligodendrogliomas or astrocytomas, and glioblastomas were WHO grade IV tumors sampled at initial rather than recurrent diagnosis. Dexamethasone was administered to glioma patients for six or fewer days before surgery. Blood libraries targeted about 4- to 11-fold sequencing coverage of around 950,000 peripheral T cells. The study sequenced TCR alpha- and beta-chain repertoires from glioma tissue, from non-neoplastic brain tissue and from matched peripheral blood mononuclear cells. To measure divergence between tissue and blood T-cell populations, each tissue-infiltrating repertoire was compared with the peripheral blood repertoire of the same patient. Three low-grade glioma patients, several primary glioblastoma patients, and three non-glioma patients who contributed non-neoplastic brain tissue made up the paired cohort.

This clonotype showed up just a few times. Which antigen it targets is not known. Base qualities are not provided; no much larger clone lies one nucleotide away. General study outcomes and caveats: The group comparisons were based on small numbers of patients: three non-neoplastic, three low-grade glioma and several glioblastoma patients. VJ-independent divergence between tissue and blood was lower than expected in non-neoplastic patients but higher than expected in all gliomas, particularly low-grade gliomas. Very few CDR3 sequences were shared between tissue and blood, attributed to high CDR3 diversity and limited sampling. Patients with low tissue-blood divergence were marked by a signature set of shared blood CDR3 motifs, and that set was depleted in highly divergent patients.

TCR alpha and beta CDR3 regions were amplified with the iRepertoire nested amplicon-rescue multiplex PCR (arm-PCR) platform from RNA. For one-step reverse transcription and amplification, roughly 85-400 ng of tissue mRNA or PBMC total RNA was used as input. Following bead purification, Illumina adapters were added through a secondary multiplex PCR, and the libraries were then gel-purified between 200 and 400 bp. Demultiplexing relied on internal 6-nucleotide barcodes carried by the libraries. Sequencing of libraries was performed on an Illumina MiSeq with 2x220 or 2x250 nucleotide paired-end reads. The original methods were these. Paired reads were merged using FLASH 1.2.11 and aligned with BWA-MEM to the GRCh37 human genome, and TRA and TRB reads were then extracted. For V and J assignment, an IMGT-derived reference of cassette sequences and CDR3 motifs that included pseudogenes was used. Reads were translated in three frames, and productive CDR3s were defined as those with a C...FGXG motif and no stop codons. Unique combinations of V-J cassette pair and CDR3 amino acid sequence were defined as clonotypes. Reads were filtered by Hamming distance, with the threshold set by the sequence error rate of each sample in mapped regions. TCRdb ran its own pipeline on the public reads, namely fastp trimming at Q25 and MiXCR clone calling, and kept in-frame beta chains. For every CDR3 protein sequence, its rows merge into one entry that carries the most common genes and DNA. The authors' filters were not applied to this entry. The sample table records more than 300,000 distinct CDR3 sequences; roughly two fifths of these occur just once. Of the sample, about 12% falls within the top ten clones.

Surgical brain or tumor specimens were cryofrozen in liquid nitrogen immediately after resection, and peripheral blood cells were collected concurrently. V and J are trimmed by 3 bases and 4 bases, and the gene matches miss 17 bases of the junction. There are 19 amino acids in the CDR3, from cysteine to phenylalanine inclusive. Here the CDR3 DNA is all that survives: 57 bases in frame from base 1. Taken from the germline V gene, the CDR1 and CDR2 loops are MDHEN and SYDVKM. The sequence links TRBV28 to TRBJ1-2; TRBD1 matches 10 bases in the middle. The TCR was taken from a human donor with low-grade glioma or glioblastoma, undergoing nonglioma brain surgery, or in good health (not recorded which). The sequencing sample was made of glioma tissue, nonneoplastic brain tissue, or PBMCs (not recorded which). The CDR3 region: CASSFRFRDRGPTPYGYTF. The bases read TGTGCCAGCAGTTTCCGATTCCGGGACAGGGGACCCACCCCCTATGGCTACACCTTC.